This is a list of T cell receptor beta chains from one sample in a study of blood T cell repertoires in COVID-19. TCRdb's table, derived via immunoSEQ multiplex PCR, lists solely in-frame clones and lacks some. The table includes 120,000 to 150,000 clones, around four fifths detected once. The specimen was peripheral blood. Receptor source: a human donor in a cohort sampled during active COVID-19. Each CDR3 is given with its conserved first and last residue. The order of the fields is D gene, J gene, V gene, clone size, CDR3 DNA, CDR3 protein. The D gene is left open where the match is weak. Size tells how often a clone was seen (once, few, many) or the class of an expanded clone, and some rows leave it out.

D: TRBD1; J: TRBJ1-5; V: TRBV18; size: -; DNA: TGTGCCAGCTCAGTGACAGGGTCTAGCAATCAGCCCCAGCATTTT; CDR3: CASSVTGSSNQPQHF
D: TRBD1; J: TRBJ2-7; V: TRBV6-1; size: -; DNA: TGTGCCAGCAGACGCGACAGGGGGCCCTCCTACGAGCAGTACTTC; CDR3: CASRRDRGPSYEQYF
D: TRBD1; J: TRBJ2-1; V: TRBV6-5; size: -; DNA: TGTGCCAGCAAACGGACAGGCCGAGAGCAGTTCTTC; CDR3: CASKRTGREQFF
D: TRBD1; J: TRBJ1-5; V: TRBV20-1; size: -; DNA: TGCAGTGCTAGTGCTTCCCTGGACAGGGGCAGCAATCAGCCCCAGCATTTT; CDR3: CSASASLDRGSNQPQHF
D: TRBD1; J: TRBJ2-7; V: TRBV27; size: -; DNA: TGTGCCAGCAGTTTAAGAAGGGGGCCTACCTACGAGCAGTACTTC; CDR3: CASSLRRGPTYEQYF
D: TRBD1; J: TRBJ1-2; V: TRBV25-1; size: few; DNA: TGTGCCAGCAGTTGGGGACAGGGCTATGGCTACACCTTC; CDR3: CASSWGQGYGYTF
D: -; J: TRBJ2-7; V: TRBV18; size: -; DNA: TGTGCCAGCTCACCAAACACTCCGGGAGCTCAGGGCGAGCAGTACTTC; CDR3: CASSPNTPGAQGEQYF
D: -; J: TRBJ2-2; V: TRBV28; size: few; DNA: TGTGCCAGCATCACAACGAACACCGGGGAGCTGTTTTTT; CDR3: CASITTNTGELFF
D: -; J: TRBJ1-2; V: TRBV4-3; size: -; DNA: TGCGCCAGCAGCCAAGGGCGAAACACAGGGAACTATGGCTACACCTTC; CDR3: CASSQGRNTGNYGYTF
D: -; J: TRBJ1-1; V: TRBV11-3; size: -; DNA: TGTGCCAGCAGCCAAACGGGCGGCCAGGGGGCTTTCTTT; CDR3: CASSQTGGQGAFF